This TCR beta chain was sequenced for a study of blood T cell repertoires in COVID-19 (dated by TCRdb to the early 2020s). At the level of the whole study: Samples covering the acute and convalescent phases of COVID-19 were provided by collaborators in the United States, Italy and Spain. The material from the prospective study consisted of cDNA or gDNA derived from T cells, B-cell-depleted T cells, or PBMCs. Subjects who had been exposed to COVID-19, were actively infected with it, or had recovered from it provided the deeply sampled blood TCRbeta repertoires that made up the dataset. The repertoires were released in a freely available public database intended as a resource for research on the immune response to SARS-CoV-2. The samples were drawn from the first 160 participants of the ongoing ImmuneRACE study and from over 950 subjects provided by 6 global collaborators. Sample metadata almost always included a de-identified subject ID, COVID-19 status, age in years and sex. Where HLA class I and class II types were available, the types were taken from metadata supplied by the sample provider, not from assay-based typing.

CDR1 and CDR2, per the germline V gene, are MDHEN and SYDVKM. From the cysteine through the phenylalanine, the CDR3 covers 14 amino acids. The retained sequence is limited to the CDR3, 42 bases, with the frame set at the first base. From V the trimming removes 5 bases and from J it removes 8 bases, while the gene matches leave 6 bases of the junction unaccounted for. Comment on this clone: Its antigen remains unidentified. Base qualities are not at hand, and no much larger clone is one base apart.

Study-wide conclusions, independent of this receptor: The quantity of clinical and demographic metadata differed by source and by participant and was supplied without curation.

In the prospective study, participants were roughly 18 to 100 years old, resided in about two dozen geographic areas of the United States, and were enrolled through a virtual design. In the prospective study, cohorts were assigned on the basis of participant-reported clinical history obtained from a screening survey and a study questionnaire. ImmuneRACE Cohort 3 recovered participants were defined by two consecutive negative NP/OP PCR tests, healthcare professional clearance, or symptom resolution. In the prospective study, mobile phlebotomists collected whole blood, serum and a nasopharyngeal or oropharyngeal swab from each participant. Prospective study participants could optionally give additional blood draws and questionnaires over an approximately 2-month period. Before DNA extraction, blood samples from the prospective study were shipped at room temperature or frozen. The immunoSEQ Assay, a bias-controlled multiplex PCR, was used to amplify TCRbeta CDR3 regions from genomic DNA. The study's own analysis went as follows. Within the assay, amplification of reference gene primers was used to estimate how many nucleated cells each sample contained. Sequence reads were collapsed and filtered to measure the absolute abundance of every unique TCRbeta CDR3 rearrangement. For each sample, productive Simpson clonality was calculated as the square root of Simpson's diversity index across productive rearrangements. TCRdb limited this immuneACCESS table to in-frame rearrangements with V and J called. A share of clones is missing; checked studies link under half to unresolved V genes, and the rest is unexplained. V, J and clone size derive from that table, while D and trimming were established from the DNA sequence. The sample table shows approximately 250,000 clones, and around 89% are seen once. The leading ten clones occupy over 4% of the sample.

The chain was built from TRBV28 and TRBJ2-1, and 10 junction bases match TRBD1. The specimen was PBMCs or T cells enriched from blood (not recorded which). The receptor was isolated from a woman aged 25 to 45 who had recovered from COVID-19. The sequence in DNA is TGTGCCAGCAGTCCCACCGGGACAGGGGATGAGCAGTTCTTC. This sequence encodes CASSPTGTGDEQFF.